This T cell receptor (beta chain) was found in a study of beta chain features in type 1 diabetes. Findings and caveats of the study: VDJ junctions sequenced from type 1 diabetes patients showed fewer insertions and more deletions. Shortening of TCRB CDR3s, moderate but significant, appeared in all four CD4+ subsets of Type 1 diabetes patients.

Regarding this clone: Its antigen is undetermined.

The CDR3 sequence is 14 residues long. V dropped 5 bases and J dropped 4 bases, with 15 bases sitting between them. Germline values: CDR1 MNHNY, CDR2 SVGAGI (reference sequence). Expressed TCRB transcripts were sequenced because the isolated RNA had all been reverse transcribed beforehand. Sequenced by immunoSEQ multiplex PCR; TCRdb stores in-frame clones only, minus some. The table shows some 220,000 clones, with 11% occurring only once. The sample was central memory CD4+ T cells from blood. The gene calls are TRBV6-6 and TRBJ2-7; D perhaps matches TRBD1 (6 bases). The receptor comes from a man in his late teens or twenties in good health. The DNA of the CDR3 is TGTGCCAGCAGTATATCGGGCAGGGGTTACGAGCAGTACTTC. Its protein is CASSISGRGYEQYF.